This T cell receptor beta chain was obtained from a study of blood T cell repertoires in COVID-19. The wider study: COVID-19 samples collected from the United States, Italy and Spain covered acute and convalescent phases. Nucleic acid was either cDNA or gDNA, and it came from T cells, B-cell-depleted T cells, or PBMCs.

This clone was counted a few times. The CDR3 sequence is 13 residues long. V was clipped by 5 bases and J by 6 bases; unmatched bases: 5. CDR1 is LGHNA and CDR2 is YSLEER in the germline V gene. Per the original data handling: Reference gene primers were amplified, and this amplification served to estimate nucleated cell counts. Produced via immunoSEQ multiplex PCR; TCRdb's table is partial and in-frame only. D and trimming come from the DNA, and the V and J calls and clone size come from that table. The sample lists tens of thousands of clones; 82% were seen once. Sequencing input: peripheral blood. This TCR came from a woman older than 75 with acute or convalescent COVID-19. V and J are TRBV4-3 and TRBJ1-2, with TRBD1 identical over 8 bases. The CDR3, as DNA: TGCGCCAGCAGCACTCGACAGGGGCATGGCTACACCTTC. Its translation: CASSTRQGHGYTF.